This T cell receptor beta chain is from a study of shared clonotypes between healthy human individuals. Assay used: immunoSEQ multiplex PCR; TCRdb lists only in-frame clones, some missing. The sample consists of over 1.4 million clones, roughly 96% of them appearing once. The V end was cut by 6 bases, the J end by 2 bases, with 16 bases between. Germline lookup yields CDR1 MNHEY and CDR2 SVGAGI. This CDR3 is 15 amino acids long. The sample comprised naive CD4+ T cells sorted from blood. Subset here: CD45RA+ positively selected. V usage is TRBV6-5 and J usage is TRBJ1-2; no firm D call. The receptor was isolated from a young man in good health. In DNA form, the CDR3 reads TGTGCCAGCAGGAAATCCGCCCTGATGAACTATGGCTACACCTTC. The encoded protein is CASRKSALMNYGYTF.